This note documents a single T cell receptor beta chain sequence. This clonotype was counted only a few times. This receptor's antigen is unknown. One base away there is no much larger clone; base qualities are not given. TCR cDNA was synthesized by 5'RACE template switching, which introduced a universal primer site and unique molecular identifiers. cDNA synthesis was primed from both the TCR alpha and TCR beta constant segments. Libraries were amplified in two PCR steps, with sample barcodes and sequencing adapters added in the second step. Sequencing of libraries was performed on Illumina HiSeq 2500 (2x100 bp) or NovaSeq (2x150 bp). In the authors' own workflow: MIGEC handled demultiplexing of reads and collapsing into UMI consensus sequences, while MiXCR performed V(D)J alignment. Vaccine-responding clonotypes were identified with edgeR using replicate PBMC samples, with FDR below 0.01 and a log2 fold change above 5 up to day 15 being required. CD4 or CD8 identity was assigned to each bulk clonotype according to whether the clonotype was present at higher abundance in the sequenced CD4 repertoire or the sequenced CD8 repertoire. TCRdb ran its own pipeline on the public reads, namely fastp trimming at Q25 and MiXCR clone calling, and kept in-frame beta chains. Each CDR3 protein gets just one entry, which takes the most common genes and DNA from the rows behind it. The V and J calls and clone size come from TCRdb's table, not from the authors' own analysis. In all, the sample holds a few hundred thousand distinct CDR3 sequences, and 11% of those were seen once. The ten most abundant clones make up 15% to 20% of the sample.

This sample's treatment or condition label indicates: live attenuated yellow fever vaccine strain. Two biological replicates of bulk PBMCs were collected at each blood-draw timepoint. A standard Ficoll-Paque protocol was used to isolate PBMCs from peripheral blood. RNA was extracted with TriZol from bulk PBMCs, CD4 and CD8 fractions, and dextramer-positive and dextramer-negative fractions. This record comes from a study of T cells after yellow fever vaccination (dated by TCRdb to the late 2010s). Broadly, across the study: Libraries from fractions with low cell numbers were prepared with the SMART-Seq v4 Ultra Low Input RNA kit. Blood was drawn at multiple timepoints before and after primary and secondary immunization, with bulk PBMC replicates and cell subsets isolated. Two healthy male donors made up the cohort, one aged 18 to 30 years and the other aged 30 to 39 years. To follow T-cell clones before and after primary and booster YFV17D yellow fever vaccination, bulk TCR alpha and beta repertoires were sequenced over time.

On the study overall, not on this receptor specifically: Most clones expanded after primary vaccination (around 96% of CD4 and roughly 90% of CD8) were re-detected after the booster, suggesting that broad memory maintenance occurred. A small fraction of clonotypes showed up in both the CD4 and CD8 compartments, probably as a result of convergent recombination. Only a couple of donors were included in the study, so the extent to which the findings can be generalized is limited. FACS-sorted repertoires could contain abundant contaminating clonotypes from the bulk population, so computational filtering was required. Compared with the primary T-cell response, the secondary T-cell response was weaker but faster, peaking on day 5 rather than day 15.

The material sequenced was PBMCs, taken on the day of the first yellow fever vaccination. The sequence came from a man aged 18 to 35 who received the YFV17D yellow fever vaccine.

The bases are TGCAGCGTGGCGACAGGGTTGGCGGGCAATGAGCAGTTCTTC. Translated, it reads CSVATGLAGNEQFF. Recombination linked TRBV29-1 to TRBJ2-1; 7 central nucleotides agree with TRBD1. From the cysteine up to the phenylalanine, the CDR3 has a length of 14 residues. Here the CDR3 DNA is all that survives: 42 bases in frame from base 1. Germline trimming: 6 bases from V, 6 bases from J; junction bases outside gene matches: 11. CDR1 is given as SQVTM and CDR2 as ANQGSEA, both from the germline V gene.